Each of the 21 T cell receptor beta chains below was sequenced from the same sample in a study of response to subunit inactivated influenza vaccine. TCRdb processed the RT-PCR reads anew with MiXCR; each CDR3 protein has one entry. Of about 780,000 distinct CDR3 sequences listed, approximately 18% are singletons. This specimen was PBMCs from blood, taken 4 to 6 days after vaccination. The receptor source for this set is a man over 45 who received an inactivated influenza vaccine.

V usage is TRBV6-5 and J usage is TRBJ2-7; D assignment may be TRBD1 or TRBD2 (6 bases each). V lost 5 bases to trimming and J lost 6 bases, with 23 bases between them. In germline, CDR1 is MNHEY, CDR2 SVGAGI. This CDR3 has 16 residues. CDR3 nucleotides: TGTGCCAGCAGTCACCTTTCGGGGGCCGGAGCCCCCGAGCAGTACTTC. This gives the protein CASSHLSGAGAPEQYF.

This clonotype occurred many times. CDR3 region: CASSLASGEMYF. The CDR3 DNA reads TGTGCCAGCAGCTTAGCGTCAGGGGAAATGTACTTC. The rearrangement links TRBV7-9 to TRBJ2-5; a weak D match, TRBD1 (6 bases). There are 12 residues in the CDR3. The germline V and J ends were trimmed by 0 bases and 13 bases, with 12 bases remaining between them. The germline V gene encodes CDR1 SEHNR and CDR2 FQNEAQ (reference sequence).

In its sample, this clonotype was seen a few times. The V call is TRBV20-1, the J call TRBJ2-2; 7 positions agree with TRBD1. In germline, CDR1 is DFQATT, CDR2 SNEGSKA (reference sequence). The CDR3 length is 17 residues. Germline trimming cut 5 bases from V and 2 bases from J; bases unmatched to any gene: 14. CDR3 sequence: CSAAHGTDPTNTGELFF. Written as DNA, the CDR3 is TGCAGTGCTGCCCACGGGACAGACCCGACAAACACCGGGGAGCTGTTTTTT.

This rearrangement joins TRBV7-2 to TRBJ2-5, with 9 bases matching TRBD1. The CDR3 runs 14 residues. V lost 6 bases, J lost 5 bases, and 7 bases stayed unmatched. Germline CDR1 and CDR2: SGHTA and FQGNSA. CDR3 sequence reads: CASRLQGARETQYF. CDR3 sequence (DNA): TGTGCCAGCAGACTACAGGGGGCTCGTGAGACCCAGTACTTC.

This clonotype came up a few times. This rearrangement joins TRBV30 to TRBJ2-1; D is perhaps TRBD2 (5 bases). Germline-derived CDR1 and CDR2 are GTSNPN and SVGIG (reference sequence). The CDR3 contains 15 residues. Trimming cost V 2 bases and J 2 bases, with 13 bases left between them. The CDR3 DNA is TGTGCCTGGAGTCTTGGACTGGTTACCTACAATGAGCAGTTCTTC. The encoded protein is CAWSLGLVTYNEQFF.

V usage is TRBV15 and J usage is TRBJ2-7; D is ambiguous. Germline V gene data show CDR1 as LNHNV and CDR2 as YYDKDF (reference sequence). Trimming pared 0 bases from V and 2 bases from J, leaving 2 bases between. This CDR3 is built from 12 residues. CDR3 amino acids: CATSRDPYEQYF. CDR3 DNA: TGTGCCACCAGCAGAGATCCCTACGAGCAGTACTTC.

CDR3 residues: CSARDRLDRRAPQHF. In DNA, the CDR3 is TGCAGTGCTAGAGATAGGCTAGACCGAAGGGCTCCCCAGCATTTT. V usage is TRBV20-1 and J usage is TRBJ1-5; D gene uncertain. In germline, CDR1 is DFQATT, CDR2 SNEGSKA (reference sequence). V was trimmed by 0 bases and J by 10 bases, leaving 19 bases between them. This CDR3 has 15 residues.

CDR3 sequence: CASSTDNFNTEAFF. CDR3 nucleotide sequence: TGCGCCAGCAGCACGGACAATTTTAACACTGAAGCTTTCTTT. This chain joins TRBV5-1 and TRBJ1-1, with a weak D call TRBD1 (5 bases). V shed 4 bases and J shed 2 bases, with 12 bases lying between them. The germline V gene encodes CDR1 SGHRS and CDR2 YFSETQ. This CDR3 has 14 residues.

This clonotype has a count of ten or more. The V gene is TRBV11-1, the J gene TRBJ2-3, with 10 bases matching TRBD2. The CDR3 consists of 20 residues. Looked up from germline, CDR1 is SGHAT and CDR2 is FQDESV (reference sequence). J was trimmed by 3 bases and V by 2 bases; bases with no gene match: 17. The CDR3 spells CASSLRRQSQREGRTDTQYF. In DNA form, the CDR3 reads TGTGCCAGCAGCTTACGACGGCAGAGCCAGCGGGAGGGCCGAACAGATACGCAGTATTTT. The variable domain in full, with the rest retrieved from reference TRBV11-1 and TRBJ2-3, is EAEVAQSPRYKITEKSQAVAFWCDPISGHATLYWYRQILGQGPELLVQFQDESVVDDSQLPKDRFSAERLKGVDSTLKIQPAELGDSAMYLCASSLRRQSQREGRTDTQYFGPGTRLTVL.

This chain joins TRBV6-1 and TRBJ2-3; D call uncertain. Germline V CDR1 and CDR2: MNHNS, SASEGT. V was pared by 7 bases and J by 1 base, with 12 bases between. The CDR3 sequence is 14 residues long. The CDR3 sequence: CASKGPMGTDTQYF. In DNA form, the CDR3 reads TGTGCCAGCAAGGGTCCCATGGGCACAGATACGCAGTATTTT.

This clonotype showed up just a few times. The chain recombines TRBV10-3 with TRBJ2-7; maybe TRBD1 (6 bases). In germline, CDR1 is ENHRY, CDR2 SYGVKD. The germline V and J ends were trimmed by 6 bases and 3 bases, with 15 bases remaining between them. There are 14 residues in the CDR3. CDR3: CAISEGVQGYEQYF. The CDR3 coding sequence is TGTGCCATCAGCGAGGGCGTACAGGGCTACGAGCAGTACTTC.

The table lists this clonotype with a few counts. The V and J genes are TRBV20-1 and TRBJ2-1; 10 bases are a match to TRBD2. Trimming at V came to 3 bases and at J to 7 bases, leaving 6 bases not matched to a gene. Germline V gene sequence: CDR1 DFQATT, CDR2 SNEGSKA (reference sequence). This CDR3 is built from 14 residues. CDR3 region: CSASGSGRANEQFF. CDR3 DNA: TGCAGTGCTAGTGGGAGCGGGAGGGCAAATGAGCAGTTCTTC.

The V and J genes are TRBV27 and TRBJ2-7, with D tentatively TRBD1 (5 bases). From germline, CDR1 is MNHEY and CDR2 SMNVEV (reference sequence). CDR3 length equals 15 residues. Trimming pared 5 bases from V and 0 bases from J, leaving 14 bases between. CDR3 residues: CASSRFGRDSYEQYF. CDR3 nucleotides: TGTGCCAGCAGTCGTTTCGGCAGGGACTCCTACGAGCAGTACTTC.

This clonotype has a single count. The chain couples TRBV28 to TRBJ2-7, with D tentatively TRBD1 or TRBD2 (5 bases each). CDR1 MDHEN and CDR2 SYDVKM come from the germline V gene. Trimming shortened V by 1 base and J by 3 bases, and 13 bases separated the two germline ends. CDR3 length: 15 residues. CDR3 sequence (DNA): TGTGCCAGCAGTTTATATCCGGGGCAGGGCTACGAGCAGTACTTC. Translated: CASSLYPGQGYEQYF.

This clonotype appeared once. The rearrangement joins TRBV11-2 to TRBJ2-3, with D tentatively TRBD2 (6 bases). The V gene lost 4 bases and the J gene lost 3 bases, with 11 bases spanning the gap. The CDR3 runs to 14 residues. Germline CDR1 SGHAT, CDR2 FQNNGV. CDR3 sequence reads: CASSSLAVTDTQYF. The CDR3 DNA is TGTGCCAGCAGCTCTTTAGCGGTAACAGATACGCAGTATTTT.

V and J are TRBV12-3 or TRBV12-4 and TRBJ2-3, with 10 bases fitting TRBD1. This CDR3 has 17 amino acids. Germline trimming cut 5 bases from V and 6 bases from J; bases unmatched to any gene: 14. The CDR3 protein is CASSRLGQGLSTDTQYF. The CDR3 DNA sequence: TGTGCCAGCAGTCGCCTGGGACAGGGGCTCTCCACCGATACGCAGTATTTT.

The CDR3 DNA reads as TGTGCCAGCAGTCGGACTATTAGCACAGATACGCAGTATTTT. It specifies CASSRTISTDTQYF. V is TRBV12-3 or TRBV12-4 and J is TRBJ2-3; possibly TRBD2 for D (6 bases). V dropped 5 bases and J dropped 0 bases, with 9 bases sitting between them. The CDR3 consists of 14 residues.

This clonotype showed up just a few times. V and J are TRBV6-1 and TRBJ2-1, with 12 bases matching TRBD2. Losses at the gene ends were 10 bases for V and 9 bases for J; bases not matched to a gene: 16. Germline V lookup: CDR1 MNHNS, CDR2 SASEGT. CDR3 size: 16 residues. CDR3 DNA: TGTGCCACACTCTCCGGACTAGCGGGACCCGGGGGTGAGCAGTTCTTC. Its protein product is CATLSGLAGPGGEQFF.

J is TRBJ1-1 and V is TRBV19; 9 bases are shared with TRBD1. V was clipped by 6 bases and J by 4 bases; unmatched bases: 6. The V gene's germline CDR1 is LNHDA and CDR2 SQIVND (reference sequence). The CDR3 has 14 amino acids. The CDR3, as DNA: TGTGCCAGTAGCGGACAGGGGCGAGGCACTGAAGCTTTCTTT. Protein product: CASSGQGRGTEAFF.

The chain combines TRBV12-3 or TRBV12-4 with TRBJ2-7; 8 nucleotides align to TRBD1. The ends lost 0 bases at V and 2 bases at J; junction bases unmatched: 6. This CDR3 has 16 amino acids. The CDR3 loop is CASSLALGTGPYEQYF. DNA of the CDR3: TGTGCCAGCAGTTTAGCGCTCGGGACAGGACCCTACGAGCAGTACTTC.

This clonotype has a handful of counts. The chain uses TRBV11-2 and TRBJ2-1; a possible D gene is TRBD1 (5 bases). The ends were cut back, 5 bases at V and 8 bases at J, with 10 bases in the middle. Germline V gives CDR1 SGHAT, CDR2 FQNNGV. The CDR3 is 12 amino acids. The CDR3 bases are TGTGCCAGCAGCCCCCCAGGGTATGAGCAGTTCTTC. It codes for CASSPPGYEQFF.